This T cell receptor beta chain originates from a study of T cell changes during pregnancy in multiple sclerosis. Sequencing was performed with immunoSEQ multiplex PCR; in TCRdb, only in-frame clones are kept and a portion is missing. The data contain 30,000 or so clones, 87% of them singletons. This CDR3 comprises 14 residues. Germline V gene lookup returns CDR1 GTSNPN and CDR2 SVGIG (reference sequence). The ends lost 0 bases at V and 4 bases at J; junction bases unmatched: 3. Sequences were derived from CD8+ T cells from peripheral blood mononuclear cells, sampled in the first trimester of pregnancy. V gene TRBV30 combines with J gene TRBJ2-1; 7 nucleotides agree with TRBD2. The sequence came from a female donor with multiple sclerosis, enrolled in a pregnancy study. The DNA for the CDR3 is TGTGCCTGGAGTGTGACTAGCCCTTACAATGAGCAGTTCTTC. Protein sequence: CAWSVTSPYNEQFF.